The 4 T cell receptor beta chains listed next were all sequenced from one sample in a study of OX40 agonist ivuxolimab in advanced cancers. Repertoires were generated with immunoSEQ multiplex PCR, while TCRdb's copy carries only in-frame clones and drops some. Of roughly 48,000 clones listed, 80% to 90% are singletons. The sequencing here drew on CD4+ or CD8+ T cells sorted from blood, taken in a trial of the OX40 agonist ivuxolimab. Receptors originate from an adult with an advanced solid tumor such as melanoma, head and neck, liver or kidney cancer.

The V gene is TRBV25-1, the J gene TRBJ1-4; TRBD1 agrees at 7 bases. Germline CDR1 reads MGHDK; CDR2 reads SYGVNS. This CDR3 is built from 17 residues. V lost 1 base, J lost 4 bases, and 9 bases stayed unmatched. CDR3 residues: CASSESGGGRLNEKLFF. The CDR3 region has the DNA TGTGCCAGCAGTGAATCAGGAGGGGGCCGTCTTAATGAAAAACTGTTTTTT.

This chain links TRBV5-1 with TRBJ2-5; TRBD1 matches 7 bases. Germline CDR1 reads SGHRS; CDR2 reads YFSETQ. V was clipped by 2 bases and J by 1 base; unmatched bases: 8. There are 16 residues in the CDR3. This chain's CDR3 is CASSFSTGDPQETQYF. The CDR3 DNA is TGCGCCAGCAGCTTTAGTACAGGGGACCCCCAAGAGACCCAGTACTTC. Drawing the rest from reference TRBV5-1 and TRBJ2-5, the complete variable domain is KAGVTQTPRYLIKTRGQQVTLSCSPISGHRSVSWYQQTPGQGLQFLFEYFSETQRNKGNFPGRFSGRQFSNSRSEMNVSTLELGDSALYLCASSFSTGDPQETQYFGPGTRLLVL.

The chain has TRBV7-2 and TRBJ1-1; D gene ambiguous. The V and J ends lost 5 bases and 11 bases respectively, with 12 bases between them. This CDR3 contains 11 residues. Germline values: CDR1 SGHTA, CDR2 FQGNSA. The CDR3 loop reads CASSPHGLAFF. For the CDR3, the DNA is TGTGCCAGCAGCCCCCACGGGCTGGCTTTCTTT.

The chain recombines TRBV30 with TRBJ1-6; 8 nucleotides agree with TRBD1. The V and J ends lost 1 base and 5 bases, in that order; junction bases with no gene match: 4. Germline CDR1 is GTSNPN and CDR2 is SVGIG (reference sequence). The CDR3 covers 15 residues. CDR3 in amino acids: CAWSGTGRHNSPLHF. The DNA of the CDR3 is TGTGCCTGGAGTGGGACAGGGCGCCATAATTCACCCCTCCACTTT.